The clone carrying this TCR beta chain was detected a few times. The CDR3 totals 16 residues. CDR1 SGHNT and CDR2 YENEEA come from the germline V gene. After removal of 3 bases from V and 11 bases from J, the junction contained 9 bases not matched to a gene. TCRdb reprocessed the RT-PCR reads with MiXCR, giving one entry per CDR3 protein. The sample contains fewer than 800,000 distinct CDR3 sequences, approximately 15% of which appear only once. V and J are TRBV11-3 and TRBJ2-1; 14 bases are a match to TRBD2. Sample: memory CD4+ T cells from blood. This receptor was taken from a female donor in good health, serving as a healthy control. CDR3 nucleotides: TGTGCCAGCAGCTTCGGACTAGCGGGGGGTAATATGCAGCAGTTCTTC. This encodes CASSFGLAGGNMQQFF.